These 26 T cell receptor beta chains were sequenced from one sample in a study of radiation and T cells in renal cell carcinoma. Generated by immunoSEQ multiplex PCR, the TCRdb table keeps only in-frame clones and is missing some. This table has about 130,000 clones, 88% appearing once. Time point denoted: blood 2 weeks post-SBRT. Treatment defined: 15 Gy SBRT to primary tumor, nephrectomy 4 weeks later. The material sequenced was blood, taken from a patient whose treatment included radiotherapy and nephrectomy. The receptor source for this set is a woman in her 70s with renal cell carcinoma.

The rearrangement uses TRBV28 and TRBJ2-4; no clear D gene. Looked up from germline, CDR1 is MDHEN and CDR2 is SYDVKM. Trimming shortened V by 3 bases and J by 6 bases, and 6 bases separated the two germline ends. The CDR3 sequence is 12 residues long. CDR3 in DNA: TGTGCCAGCAGTTTTAGCCGAAACATTCAGTACTTC. Its protein is CASSFSRNIQYF.

V usage is TRBV6-1 and J usage is TRBJ1-5, with unresolved D. The CDR3 sequence is 14 residues long. Germline V lookup: CDR1 MNHNS, CDR2 SASEGT. V dropped 1 base and J dropped 5 bases, with 9 bases sitting between them. This CDR3 is CASSEGAVDQPQHF. In nucleotides, the CDR3 is TGTGCCAGCAGTGAAGGGGCAGTCGATCAGCCCCAGCATTTT.

CDR3 region: CASSATGPGNTIYF. In nucleotides, the CDR3 is TGTGCCAGCTCAGCGACAGGGCCTGGAAACACCATATATTTT. The chain is built from TRBV18 and TRBJ1-3; 7 bases are shared with TRBD1. CDR1 is KGHSH, CDR2 LQKENI, per germline. The CDR3 has 14 residues. V gave up 5 bases and J gave up 2 bases; unmatched junction bases: 3.

The V gene is TRBV6-1, the J gene TRBJ1-2; TRBD1 agrees at 12 bases. Looked up from germline, CDR1 is MNHNS and CDR2 is SASEGT. The CDR3 contains 15 residues. Unmatched junction bases numbered 6, after V lost 5 bases and J lost 5 bases. The CDR3 DNA is TGTGCCAGCAGTCCTGGGACAGGGGGCGAGTATGGCTACACCTTC. Translated, it gives CASSPGTGGEYGYTF.

The rearrangement uses TRBV28 and TRBJ1-4, with TRBD1 matching 9 bases. V trimming: 5 bases; J trimming: 3 bases; junction bases outside the gene matches: 7. The CDR3 is 16 amino acids. CDR1 MDHEN and CDR2 SYDVKM come from the germline V gene. The CDR3 region has the DNA TGTGCCAGCAGTGGGTCAGGACAGGGGTCTAATGAAAAACTGTTTTTT. It encodes CASSGSGQGSNEKLFF.

The genes are TRBV27 and TRBJ1-3, with D uncertain. V was cut by 2 bases and J by 0 bases, with 14 bases left in between. Germline V lookup: CDR1 MNHEY, CDR2 SMNVEV (reference sequence). The length of the CDR3 is 17 residues. The CDR3 coding sequence is TGTGCCAGCAGTTTAGCCCCTATTAACTTCTCTGGAAACACCATATATTTT. It yields the protein CASSLAPINFSGNTIYF.

V gene TRBV18 combines with J gene TRBJ2-2; D is perhaps TRBD1 or TRBD2 (5 bases each). The CDR3 contains 14 residues. Between the trimmed V and J ends, which lost 4 bases and 2 bases, there was a span of 8 bases. Per germline, CDR1 KGHSH and CDR2 LQKENI. CDR3 residues: CASSQGPNTGELFF. In nucleotides, the CDR3 is TGTGCCAGCTCACAGGGACCAAACACCGGGGAGCTGTTTTTT. Full variable domain (outside the CDR3, taken from reference TRBV18 and TRBJ2-2): NAGVMQNPRHLVRRRGQEARLRCSPMKGHSHVYWYRQLPEEGLKFMVYLQKENIIDESGMPKERFSAEFPKEGPSILRIQQVVRGDSAAYFCASSQGPNTGELFFGEGSRLTVL.

V usage is TRBV5-8 and J usage is TRBJ1-2; D not resolved. Per germline, CDR1 SGHTS and CDR2 YDEGEE. CDR3 length: 15 residues. V lost 0 bases and J 5 bases, leaving 14 bases between the germline ends. Here the CDR3 reads CASSLVGRFGYGYTF. The DNA for the CDR3 is TGTGCCAGCAGCTTGGTCGGGAGGTTTGGGTATGGCTACACCTTC.

The chain carries TRBV5-5 and TRBJ1-1, with D maybe TRBD1 (6 bases). The CDR3 is made up of 15 amino acids. V lost 3 bases and J lost 5, with 17 bases in between. In germline, CDR1 is SGHKS, CDR2 YYEKEE (reference sequence). The CDR3 is CASSSTSDRITEAFF. The CDR3 DNA follows: TGTGCCAGCAGCTCAACATCGGACAGAATTACTGAAGCTTTCTTT.

The J gene is TRBJ2-2, the V gene TRBV7-9, with 9 bases identical to TRBD2. CDR1 SEHNR and CDR2 FQNEAQ come from the germline V gene (reference sequence). The CDR3 sequence is 15 residues long. Trimming cost V 4 bases and J 6 bases; bases outside gene matches: 6. The CDR3 protein is CASSSGLAIAGELFF. The CDR3 bases are TGTGCCAGCAGCTCGGGACTAGCTATTGCCGGGGAGCTGTTTTTT.

V usage is TRBV6-1 and J usage is TRBJ2-1; 14 bases agree with TRBD2. V lost 4 bases and J lost 4; bases outside the gene matches: 3. Germline V gives CDR1 MNHNS, CDR2 SASEGT. This CDR3 has 16 amino acids. CDR3 amino acids: CASSGGLAGGYNEQFF. The CDR3 DNA is TGTGCCAGCAGTGGTGGACTAGCGGGGGGTTACAATGAGCAGTTCTTC.

CDR3 sequence: CASSFGTGWSPNTGELFF. In DNA, the CDR3 is TGTGCCAGCAGCTTCGGGACAGGGTGGTCCCCGAACACCGGGGAGCTGTTTTTT. This chain links TRBV5-8 with TRBJ2-2, with 9 positions matching TRBD1. Trimming cost V 2 bases and J 0 bases; bases outside gene matches: 8. Germline V gene sequence: CDR1 SGHTS, CDR2 YDEGEE. This CDR3 is 18 amino acids long.

With regard to this clone: At the DNA level, this CDR3 is encoded by other sequences in the same sample as well. J is TRBJ1-5 and V is TRBV7-8; D is possibly TRBD1 (5 bases). V was shortened by 5 bases and J by 0 bases, with 11 bases between the two germline ends. The CDR3 contains 15 residues. CDR1 SGHVS and CDR2 FQNEAQ come from the germline V gene. Here the CDR3 DNA reads TGTGCCAGCAGCCTCGACAGCTATAGCAATCAGCCCCAGCATTTT. As protein: CASSLDSYSNQPQHF. The complete variable domain, with remaining parts taken from reference TRBV7-8 and TRBJ1-5, reads GAGVSQSPRYKVAKRGQDVALRCDPISGHVSLFWYQQALGQGPEFLTYFQNEAQLDKSGLPSDRFFAERPEGSVSTLKIQRTQQEDSAVYLCASSLDSYSNQPQHFGDGTRLSIL.

The table lists this clone with a count of one. The V call is TRBV6-6, the J call TRBJ2-1, with 9 bases fitting TRBD2. This CDR3 is built from 13 residues. Per the germline V gene, CDR1 is MNHNY and CDR2 is SVGAGI (reference sequence). V was pared by 7 bases and J by 7 bases, with 5 bases of the junction left unmatched. For the CDR3, the DNA is TGTGCCAGCACCTATAGCGGGGGAAATGAGCAGTTCTTC. This translates into CASTYSGGNEQFF.

The genes are TRBV7-2 and TRBJ1-5, with 11 bases fitting TRBD1. The CDR3 length is 14 residues. Germline V gene sequence: CDR1 SGHTA, CDR2 FQGNSA. Trimming took 1 base from V and 7 from J; bases not matched to a gene: 0. The CDR3 DNA reads as TGTGCCAGCAGCTTAGGGGACAGGGGGCAGCCCCAGCATTTT. Residues: CASSLGDRGQPQHF.

The chain recombines TRBV18 with TRBJ1-1; D may be TRBD1 (5 bases). The V gene lost 4 bases and the J gene lost 9 bases, with 12 bases spanning the gap. Germline V gives CDR1 KGHSH, CDR2 LQKENI. The CDR3 covers 12 residues. CDR3 in amino acids: CASSLDSEKAFF. CDR3 DNA: TGTGCCAGCTCACTTGACAGCGAGAAAGCTTTCTTT.

The gene calls are TRBV4-3 and TRBJ2-2, with 9 bases identical to TRBD2. With 5 bases clipped from V and 7 bases from J, the junction kept 5 bases outside the gene matches. The germline V gene has CDR1 LGHNA and CDR2 YSLEER. The CDR3 sequence is 14 residues long. CDR3 sequence: CASSYGTSSGELFF. CDR3 DNA sequence: TGCGCCAGCAGCTACGGGACTAGCAGCGGGGAGCTGTTTTTT.

The chain employs TRBV6-4 and TRBJ2-1; the match to TRBD2 covers 13 bases. Germline V gene sequence: CDR1 MRHNA, CDR2 SNTAGT. V lost 5 bases, J lost 5 bases, and 9 bases stayed unmatched. The CDR3 has 17 amino acids. CDR3 DNA: TGTGCCAGCAGTCTTTGGACTAGCGGGGGACCTAACAATGAGCAGTTCTTC. Translated: CASSLWTSGGPNNEQFF.

The V and J genes are TRBV28 and TRBJ1-4, with D possibly TRBD1 on 5 matching bases. The CDR3 loop spans 15 amino acids. The V gene lost 5 bases and the J gene lost 6 bases, with 16 bases spanning the gap. CDR1 and CDR2 (germline): MDHEN, SYDVKM. The CDR3 region has the DNA TGTGCCAGCAGTCCTTCGACAGCCCTATATGAAAAACTGTTTTTT. Protein product: CASSPSTALYEKLFF.

Notes on this clone: The CDR3 end shows no conserved phenylalanine or tryptophan, and so a read error is likely. No DNA is shown, since the ends of the CDR3 on it are uncertain; the CDR3 is the one TCRdb lists. V is TRBV30 and J is TRBJ1-2. Germline lookup yields CDR1 GTSNPN and CDR2 SVGIG (reference sequence). The CDR3 sequence runs 11 residues, both termini included. The CDR3 reads CAWSTGPAKTY.

V gene TRBV11-3 combines with J gene TRBJ2-2; D is possibly TRBD2 (6 bases). There are 14 residues in the CDR3. With 3 bases removed from V and 7 bases from J, the gap between germline ends came to 12 bases. Looked up from germline, CDR1 is SGHNT and CDR2 is YENEEA. This CDR3 reads CASSLASVGGELFF. The CDR3 DNA sequence: TGTGCCAGCAGCTTGGCTAGCGTGGGCGGGGAGCTGTTTTTT.

The rearrangement links TRBV7-9 to TRBJ2-5; TRBD2 aligns across 8 bases. There are 15 residues in the CDR3. The germline gives CDR1 SEHNR, CDR2 FQNEAQ (reference sequence). V gave up 1 base and J gave up 4 bases; unmatched junction bases: 5. CDR3 protein: CASSLGGLVAETQYF. The CDR3 nucleotides are TGTGCCAGCAGCTTAGGGGGACTAGTAGCAGAGACCCAGTACTTC.

The V call is TRBV14, the J call TRBJ1-1, with D hard to call. Germline V CDR1 and CDR2: SGHDN, FVKESK. CDR3 size: 14 residues. Deletions cut 4 bases from V and 0 bases from J, with 9 bases between. The DNA of the CDR3 is TGTGCCAGCAGCCCCCGACGGCTGAACACTGAAGCTTTCTTT. Its translation is CASSPRRLNTEAFF.

The rearrangement links TRBV7-2 to TRBJ2-2; D unresolved. Germline V lookup: CDR1 SGHTA, CDR2 FQGNSA. The CDR3 runs 13 residues. Deletions cut 5 bases from V and 3 bases from J, with 7 bases between. This CDR3 reads CASSVVDTGELFF. CDR3 bases: TGTGCCAGCAGCGTAGTGGACACCGGGGAGCTGTTTTTT.

This clone was counted between two and nine times. The V and J genes are TRBV30 and TRBJ2-4; TRBD1 or TRBD2 may be the D gene (5 bases each). V lost 2 bases, J lost 8 bases, and 19 bases lay in between. This CDR3 is built from 15 residues. Germline CDR1 reads GTSNPN; CDR2 reads SVGIG (reference sequence). This CDR3 is CAWSWGREKEDIQYF. The CDR3 nucleotides are TGTGCCTGGAGTTGGGGACGGGAAAAGGAGGACATTCAGTACTTC.

This sequence joins TRBV11-2 and TRBJ2-7; 10 bases map to TRBD1. This CDR3 has 14 residues. V was clipped by 5 bases and J by 6 bases; unmatched bases: 7. The germline gives CDR1 SGHAT, CDR2 FQNNGV. The CDR3 DNA reads as TGTGCCAGCAGCCTCAGGACAGGGGGAGGCGAGCAGTACTTC. It specifies CASSLRTGGGEQYF. Full variable domain (rest looked up from reference TRBV11-2 and TRBJ2-7): EAGVAQSPRYKIIEKRQSVAFWCNPISGHATLYWYQQILGQGPKLLIQFQNNGVVDDSQLPKDRFSAERLKGVDSTLKIQPAKLEDSAVYLCASSLRTGGGEQYFGPGTRLTVT.